This is a list of T cell receptor beta chains from one sample in a study of CD8+CD57+ T cells in acquired aplastic anemia. TCRdb ran MiXCR on the reads and lists one entry per CDR3 protein. The sample includes approximately 98,000 distinct CDR3 sequences, 55% to 70% of them seen just once. Sample: sorted CD4+, CD8+, or CD8+CD57+ T cells (not recorded which) from PBMCs. Receptors were obtained from a human donor with aplastic anemia. The CDR3 runs from the conserved cysteine through the conserved F or W. Each record gives: J gene, V gene, D gene, clone size, CDR3 DNA, CDR3 protein. A D gene is named only where the DNA matches it firmly. Rows give clone size only sometimes, using once, few, many, or a class for an expanded clone.

J: TRBJ2-7; V: TRBV10-1; D: .; size: .; DNA: TGCGCCAGCAGTGAGTCAGGACAGATACCATACGAGCAGTACTTC; CDR3: CASSESGQIPYEQYF
J: TRBJ2-7; V: TRBV7-8; D: .; size: .; DNA: TGTGCCAGCAGCTACCAGGGAAGGGTGCTCGAGCAGTACTTC; CDR3: CASSYQGRVLEQYF
J: TRBJ1-2; V: TRBV7-8; D: .; size: once; DNA: TGTGCCAGCAGCCCATCGACGACTGCTAACTATGGCTACACCTTC; CDR3: CASSPSTTANYGYTF
J: TRBJ2-2; V: TRBV20-1; D: .; size: few; DNA: TGCAGTGCTAGAGATTCCAGCGGGTTTCCCGGGGAGCTGTTTTTT; CDR3: CSARDSSGFPGELFF
J: TRBJ2-2; V: TRBV20-1; D: .; size: once; DNA: TGCAGTGCTAGATCCCCCCGGTACGGGGAGCTGTTTTTT; CDR3: CSARSPRYGELFF
J: TRBJ2-3; V: TRBV24-1; D: TRBD1; size: few; DNA: TGTGCCACCAGTGATCCCGGGACAGACTTTTCTACGCAGTATTTT; CDR3: CATSDPGTDFSTQYF
J: TRBJ2-7; V: TRBV20-1; D: .; size: .; DNA: TGCTCCATGGCGGGACTCGGGGTTTGGGAGCAGTACTTC; CDR3: CSMAGLGVWEQYF
J: TRBJ2-7; V: TRBV19; D: .; size: many; DNA: TGTGCCAGTAGTATAGACGAGGATCACTACGAGCAGTACTTC; CDR3: CASSIDEDHYEQYF
J: TRBJ1-6; V: TRBV9; D: .; size: .; DNA: TGTGCCAGCAGCGTAGAAGGGGGGATGAATTCACCCCTCCACTTT; CDR3: CASSVEGGMNSPLHF
J: TRBJ1-5; V: TRBV25-1; D: TRBD1; size: .; DNA: TGTGCCGCTAGACAGGGCTGGGACAATCAGCCCCAGCATTTT; CDR3: CAARQGWDNQPQHF
J: TRBJ1-5; V: TRBV7-9; D: .; size: once; DNA: TGTGCCAGCAGGGCCCAGAGCAATCAGCCCCAGCATTTT; CDR3: CASRAQSNQPQHF
J: TRBJ2-7; V: TRBV13; D: TRBD1; size: once; DNA: TGTGCCAGCAGCCCGCGGACAGGGGGCTACGAGCAGTACTTC; CDR3: CASSPRTGGYEQYF
J: TRBJ1-2; V: TRBV12-3/TRBV12-4; D: .; size: .; DNA: TGTGCCAGCAATGGGGGCGTCTATGGCTACACCTTC; CDR3: CASNGGVYGYTF
J: TRBJ2-7; V: TRBV5-1; D: .; size: .; DNA: TGCGCCAGCAGCTTGGTCGCAGGGGGAGGCTACGAGCAGTACTTC; CDR3: CASSLVAGGGYEQYF
J: TRBJ2-1; V: TRBV12-3/TRBV12-4; D: TRBD2; size: .; DNA: TGTGCCAGCAGTTTAGTCCTAGCGGGGATACCCTACAATGAGCAGTTCTTC; CDR3: CASSLVLAGIPYNEQFF
J: TRBJ2-3; V: TRBV5-1; D: .; size: .; DNA: TGCGCCAGCAGCTTGGGCGGATTGGGCACAGATACGCAGTATTTT; CDR3: CASSLGGLGTDTQYF
J: TRBJ2-1; V: TRBV19; D: TRBD2; size: .; DNA: TGTGCCAGTAGTACGCCTAGCGGAGGATACAATGAGCAGTTCTTC; CDR3: CASSTPSGGYNEQFF
J: TRBJ1-5; V: TRBV10-2; D: TRBD1; size: .; DNA: TGCGCCAGCAGCGGGCCGGGACAGGAAGGGCCCTTTGAGCATTTT; CDR3: CASSGPGQEGPFEHF
J: TRBJ1-1; V: TRBV5-1; D: TRBD1; size: .; DNA: TGCGCCAGCAGCTTGGATGGGACAGTAGCTTTCTTT; CDR3: CASSLDGTVAFF
J: TRBJ1-6; V: TRBV10-1; D: TRBD1; size: .; DNA: TGCGCCAGCAGTGAGGGGACAGGGGCTTCACCCCTCCACTTT; CDR3: CASSEGTGASPLHF
J: TRBJ2-1; V: TRBV14; D: .; size: .; DNA: TGTGCCAGCAGCCAAGGCCCGAGTGTATTGGTCAATGAGCAGTTCTTC; CDR3: CASSQGPSVLVNEQFF
J: TRBJ2-3; V: TRBV20-1; D: .; size: .; DNA: TGCAGTGCTAGAGCCCCCCAGGTTGGCGGGACGCGGGGCACAGATACGCAGTATTTT; CDR3: CSARAPQVGGTRGTDTQYF
J: TRBJ1-6; V: TRBV2; D: .; size: few; DNA: TGTGCCAGCAGTGATAGACCTGGCTCTAATTCACCCCTCCACTTT; CDR3: CASSDRPGSNSPLHF
J: TRBJ1-1; V: TRBV20-1; D: .; size: .; DNA: TGCAGTGCTGAAGACAGGCAGAACACTGAAGCTTTCTTT; CDR3: CSAEDRQNTEAFF
J: TRBJ2-7; V: TRBV7-9; D: .; size: medium-sized; DNA: TGTGCCAGCAACAAGGGGGGCAACGAGCAGTACTTC; CDR3: CASNKGGNEQYF
J: TRBJ1-1; V: TRBV29-1; D: .; size: .; DNA: TGCAGCGTTGAAGACACAGTGCACGTCTCAGGTTTCTTT; CDR3: CSVEDTVHVSGFF
J: TRBJ2-2; V: TRBV6-4; D: TRBD2; size: .; DNA: TGTGCCAGCAGCAGGACTAGCGGGAACACCGGGGAGCTGTTTTTT; CDR3: CASSRTSGNTGELFF
J: TRBJ2-7; V: TRBV20-1; D: .; size: .; DNA: TGCAGTGCTAGGAAGATTGGAGGCTCCTACGAGCAGTACTTC; CDR3: CSARKIGGSYEQYF
J: TRBJ2-3; V: TRBV7-9; D: TRBD2; size: .; DNA: TGTGCCAGCGGGGGGGATGATACGCAGTATTTT; CDR3: CASGGDDTQYF
J: TRBJ2-7; V: TRBV10-2; D: .; size: .; DNA: TGCGCCAGCAGCGCGACATCTCCGGAGGGCGAGCAGTACTTC; CDR3: CASSATSPEGEQYF
J: TRBJ2-7; V: TRBV15; D: TRBD1; size: .; DNA: TGTGCCACCAGCAGTGCCGGGACAGGGAACTCCGAGCAGTACTTC; CDR3: CATSSAGTGNSEQYF
J: TRBJ2-3; V: TRBV2; D: .; size: .; DNA: TGTGCCAGCACGGCAGGCACAGATACGCAGTATTTT; CDR3: CASTAGTDTQYF
J: TRBJ2-3; V: TRBV7-9; D: TRBD2; size: .; DNA: TGTGCCAGCAGCGGGGGGGAGAACACAGATACGCAGTATTTT; CDR3: CASSGGENTDTQYF
J: TRBJ1-2; V: TRBV7-9; D: .; size: .; DNA: TGTGCCAGCAGCTTAGGACAGAACCATGGCTACACCTTC; CDR3: CASSLGQNHGYTF
J: TRBJ2-3; V: TRBV7-2; D: TRBD2; size: many; DNA: TGTGCCAGCAGCTTATGGGGACTAGCGGAGCAGTATTTT; CDR3: CASSLWGLAEQYF
J: TRBJ2-3; V: TRBV10-3; D: TRBD2; size: .; DNA: TGTGCCATACTAAAGAGGGTAGCGGGGGGGCTTTCCTACACAGATACGCAGTATTTT; CDR3: CAILKRVAGGLSYTDTQYF
J: TRBJ2-7; V: TRBV20-1; D: TRBD2; size: .; DNA: TGCAGTGCTAGAGATCTCGGGACTAGCGTCTCCTACGAGCAGTACTTC; CDR3: CSARDLGTSVSYEQYF
J: TRBJ2-1; V: TRBV25-1; D: TRBD2; size: .; DNA: TGTGCCAGTATGTCTAGCGGGGGGACCTACAATGAGCAGTTCTTC; CDR3: CASMSSGGTYNEQFF
J: TRBJ1-2; V: TRBV24-1; D: .; size: .; DNA: TGTGCCACCAGTGACATTGGTGGCTGCCCCTTC; CDR3: CATSDIGGCPF
J: TRBJ2-7; V: TRBV4-3; D: .; size: once; DNA: TGCGCCAGCAGCCAAGATGCAGGGACCGCCTACGAGCAGTACTTC; CDR3: CASSQDAGTAYEQYF
J: TRBJ1-6; V: TRBV9; D: .; size: .; DNA: TGTGCCAGCAGCGTGGCAGTCTCCTATAATTCACCCCTCCACTTT; CDR3: CASSVAVSYNSPLHF
J: TRBJ1-1; V: TRBV4-2; D: .; size: few; DNA: TGTGCCAGCAGCGGGAACACTGAAGCTTTCTTT; CDR3: CASSGNTEAFF
J: TRBJ2-3; V: TRBV19; D: TRBD1; size: .; DNA: TGTGCCAGTAGTAACCGACAGGGGCAAGATACGCAGTATTTT; CDR3: CASSNRQGQDTQYF
J: TRBJ2-5; V: TRBV7-9; D: .; size: medium-sized; DNA: TGTGCCAGCAGCTTAGGCGCGACCCAGTACTTC; CDR3: CASSLGATQYF
J: TRBJ2-1; V: TRBV20-1; D: TRBD2; size: few; DNA: TGCAGTGCTAGGTCCCTGCGGGAGGGGAGTGAGCAGTTCTTC; CDR3: CSARSLREGSEQFF
J: TRBJ1-1; V: TRBV2; D: .; size: .; DNA: TGTGCCAGCAGTGGCCAGTACAACACTGAAGCTTTCTTT; CDR3: CASSGQYNTEAFF
J: TRBJ2-7; V: TRBV2; D: .; size: few; DNA: TGTGCCACCAATGGGTCCCCAAGTGAGCAGTACTTC; CDR3: CATNGSPSEQYF
J: TRBJ1-2; V: TRBV20-1; D: .; size: .; DNA: TGCAGTGCTATCGTAGAAGCAGATGGCTACACCTTC; CDR3: CSAIVEADGYTF
J: TRBJ2-7; V: TRBV9; D: .; size: .; DNA: TGTGCCAGCAGCGTAGGGTCCAGCTACGAGCAGTACTTC; CDR3: CASSVGSSYEQYF
J: TRBJ2-1; V: TRBV20-1; D: .; size: .; DNA: TGCAGTGCTTCTGAGCGGTACAATGAGCAGTTCTTC; CDR3: CSASERYNEQFF
J: TRBJ2-2; V: TRBV15; D: .; size: .; DNA: TGTGCCACCAGCAAGCTAGCGAGAGCCACCGGGGAGCTGTTTTTT; CDR3: CATSKLARATGELFF